This TCR beta chain comes out of a study of memory CD4+ T cells and cytomegalovirus serostatus (dated by TCRdb to about 2019). With regard to the full study: The roughly 35 healthy Belgian adults in the cohort included 9 who were CMV seropositive and roughly 25 who were CMV seronegative. CD4+ memory TCRbeta repertoires of a Belgian cohort with known cytomegalovirus serostatus were sequenced in order to replicate a published TCR-based CMV serostatus classifier.

This clone was counted a single time. Which antigen it targets is not known. Within one base of it there is no much larger clone, and no base qualities were kept. A FACSAria II was used to sort memory CD4+ T cells, defined as single viable CD3+CD4+CD8-CD45RO+ cells. To determine CMV serostatus, a Roche Elecsys assay was used that detects serum IgG against CMV pp150, pp28, p38 and p52. Following thawing, total CD4+ T cells were enriched through positive selection using CD4 magnetic microbeads. Samples originated from another study that specifically interrogated the CD4+ T cell memory repertoire. Peripheral blood mononuclear cells were isolated and cryopreserved according to standard operating procedures, and serum was kept at -80 degrees C. The staining relied on CD3-PerCP (BW264/56), CD4-APC (RPA-T4), CD45RO-PE (UCHT1) and CD8-Pacific Orange (3B5) antibodies, and Sytox blue was used to exclude non-viable cells.

Reading the germline V gene (reference sequence) gives CDR1 MNHEY and CDR2 SMNVEV. Its CDR3 holds 12 amino acids, cysteine through phenylalanine. Only CDR3 DNA is held: 36 bases, read in frame from base 1. V and J lose 2 bases and 4 bases, and a span of 5 bases separates them. The Quick-DNA Microprep Kit was used to extract genomic DNA from the sorted cells. Amplification of TCRbeta DNA was done with the immunoSEQ hsTCRbeta kit, following the protocol from the manufacturer. TCRbeta libraries were sequenced on an Illumina MiSeq instrument. In the authors' own workflow: Removing out-of-frame sequences left a few million distinct TCRbeta sequences, an average of approximately 61,000 per individual. Each individual was scored using the number of some 150 previously reported CMV-associated TCRbeta sequences that the individual carried and the total number of productive distinct TCRbeta sequences. A beta-binomial model was reimplemented in Python, and random forests from scikit-learn, run with default parameters, were trained on data from the US cohort. Classifier performance on the Belgian cohort was summarized as median AUC with percentile confidence intervals over 10,000 bootstrap iterations. TCRdb provides this immuneACCESS table in a form limited to in-frame rearrangements. Some clones are lacking; in checked studies, under half of them reflect an unresolved V gene, and why the rest are absent is not known. Clonal size and the V and J genes are those of that table, whereas D and trimming came from the DNA. Counted in this sample were roughly 39,000 clones; about 73% of them appeared once. Approximately 0.8% of the sample goes to the ten largest clones.

Paper-wide results and their limitations: A median bootstrapped AUC of around 0.94 with a 95% CI of 0.76-1.00 was achieved on the Belgian cohort by the original-framework classifier. Of around 160 previously reported CMV-associated TCRbeta sequences, about 62 appeared in the CD4+ memory repertoires, each in one to five individuals. Unlike the original study, which covered naive and memory CD4+ and CD8+ populations, the Belgian study sequenced only CD4+CD45RO+ memory cells. CMV serostatus prediction reached a median bootstrapped AUC of about 0.95 with the original framework and just under 0.92 with a US-trained random forest. The results were interpreted as suggesting that the CMV-associated TCR signature is largely present in the CD4+ memory repertoire.

The specimen was memory CD4+ T cells from blood. In this chain, TRBV27 is recombined with TRBJ1-2, with no confidently assigned D gene. The source of this sequence is an adult in good health and CMV-seronegative. The sequenced DNA: TGTGCCAGCAGTTTAAACGGCTATGGCTACACCTTC. Translated, this is CASSLNGYGYTF.